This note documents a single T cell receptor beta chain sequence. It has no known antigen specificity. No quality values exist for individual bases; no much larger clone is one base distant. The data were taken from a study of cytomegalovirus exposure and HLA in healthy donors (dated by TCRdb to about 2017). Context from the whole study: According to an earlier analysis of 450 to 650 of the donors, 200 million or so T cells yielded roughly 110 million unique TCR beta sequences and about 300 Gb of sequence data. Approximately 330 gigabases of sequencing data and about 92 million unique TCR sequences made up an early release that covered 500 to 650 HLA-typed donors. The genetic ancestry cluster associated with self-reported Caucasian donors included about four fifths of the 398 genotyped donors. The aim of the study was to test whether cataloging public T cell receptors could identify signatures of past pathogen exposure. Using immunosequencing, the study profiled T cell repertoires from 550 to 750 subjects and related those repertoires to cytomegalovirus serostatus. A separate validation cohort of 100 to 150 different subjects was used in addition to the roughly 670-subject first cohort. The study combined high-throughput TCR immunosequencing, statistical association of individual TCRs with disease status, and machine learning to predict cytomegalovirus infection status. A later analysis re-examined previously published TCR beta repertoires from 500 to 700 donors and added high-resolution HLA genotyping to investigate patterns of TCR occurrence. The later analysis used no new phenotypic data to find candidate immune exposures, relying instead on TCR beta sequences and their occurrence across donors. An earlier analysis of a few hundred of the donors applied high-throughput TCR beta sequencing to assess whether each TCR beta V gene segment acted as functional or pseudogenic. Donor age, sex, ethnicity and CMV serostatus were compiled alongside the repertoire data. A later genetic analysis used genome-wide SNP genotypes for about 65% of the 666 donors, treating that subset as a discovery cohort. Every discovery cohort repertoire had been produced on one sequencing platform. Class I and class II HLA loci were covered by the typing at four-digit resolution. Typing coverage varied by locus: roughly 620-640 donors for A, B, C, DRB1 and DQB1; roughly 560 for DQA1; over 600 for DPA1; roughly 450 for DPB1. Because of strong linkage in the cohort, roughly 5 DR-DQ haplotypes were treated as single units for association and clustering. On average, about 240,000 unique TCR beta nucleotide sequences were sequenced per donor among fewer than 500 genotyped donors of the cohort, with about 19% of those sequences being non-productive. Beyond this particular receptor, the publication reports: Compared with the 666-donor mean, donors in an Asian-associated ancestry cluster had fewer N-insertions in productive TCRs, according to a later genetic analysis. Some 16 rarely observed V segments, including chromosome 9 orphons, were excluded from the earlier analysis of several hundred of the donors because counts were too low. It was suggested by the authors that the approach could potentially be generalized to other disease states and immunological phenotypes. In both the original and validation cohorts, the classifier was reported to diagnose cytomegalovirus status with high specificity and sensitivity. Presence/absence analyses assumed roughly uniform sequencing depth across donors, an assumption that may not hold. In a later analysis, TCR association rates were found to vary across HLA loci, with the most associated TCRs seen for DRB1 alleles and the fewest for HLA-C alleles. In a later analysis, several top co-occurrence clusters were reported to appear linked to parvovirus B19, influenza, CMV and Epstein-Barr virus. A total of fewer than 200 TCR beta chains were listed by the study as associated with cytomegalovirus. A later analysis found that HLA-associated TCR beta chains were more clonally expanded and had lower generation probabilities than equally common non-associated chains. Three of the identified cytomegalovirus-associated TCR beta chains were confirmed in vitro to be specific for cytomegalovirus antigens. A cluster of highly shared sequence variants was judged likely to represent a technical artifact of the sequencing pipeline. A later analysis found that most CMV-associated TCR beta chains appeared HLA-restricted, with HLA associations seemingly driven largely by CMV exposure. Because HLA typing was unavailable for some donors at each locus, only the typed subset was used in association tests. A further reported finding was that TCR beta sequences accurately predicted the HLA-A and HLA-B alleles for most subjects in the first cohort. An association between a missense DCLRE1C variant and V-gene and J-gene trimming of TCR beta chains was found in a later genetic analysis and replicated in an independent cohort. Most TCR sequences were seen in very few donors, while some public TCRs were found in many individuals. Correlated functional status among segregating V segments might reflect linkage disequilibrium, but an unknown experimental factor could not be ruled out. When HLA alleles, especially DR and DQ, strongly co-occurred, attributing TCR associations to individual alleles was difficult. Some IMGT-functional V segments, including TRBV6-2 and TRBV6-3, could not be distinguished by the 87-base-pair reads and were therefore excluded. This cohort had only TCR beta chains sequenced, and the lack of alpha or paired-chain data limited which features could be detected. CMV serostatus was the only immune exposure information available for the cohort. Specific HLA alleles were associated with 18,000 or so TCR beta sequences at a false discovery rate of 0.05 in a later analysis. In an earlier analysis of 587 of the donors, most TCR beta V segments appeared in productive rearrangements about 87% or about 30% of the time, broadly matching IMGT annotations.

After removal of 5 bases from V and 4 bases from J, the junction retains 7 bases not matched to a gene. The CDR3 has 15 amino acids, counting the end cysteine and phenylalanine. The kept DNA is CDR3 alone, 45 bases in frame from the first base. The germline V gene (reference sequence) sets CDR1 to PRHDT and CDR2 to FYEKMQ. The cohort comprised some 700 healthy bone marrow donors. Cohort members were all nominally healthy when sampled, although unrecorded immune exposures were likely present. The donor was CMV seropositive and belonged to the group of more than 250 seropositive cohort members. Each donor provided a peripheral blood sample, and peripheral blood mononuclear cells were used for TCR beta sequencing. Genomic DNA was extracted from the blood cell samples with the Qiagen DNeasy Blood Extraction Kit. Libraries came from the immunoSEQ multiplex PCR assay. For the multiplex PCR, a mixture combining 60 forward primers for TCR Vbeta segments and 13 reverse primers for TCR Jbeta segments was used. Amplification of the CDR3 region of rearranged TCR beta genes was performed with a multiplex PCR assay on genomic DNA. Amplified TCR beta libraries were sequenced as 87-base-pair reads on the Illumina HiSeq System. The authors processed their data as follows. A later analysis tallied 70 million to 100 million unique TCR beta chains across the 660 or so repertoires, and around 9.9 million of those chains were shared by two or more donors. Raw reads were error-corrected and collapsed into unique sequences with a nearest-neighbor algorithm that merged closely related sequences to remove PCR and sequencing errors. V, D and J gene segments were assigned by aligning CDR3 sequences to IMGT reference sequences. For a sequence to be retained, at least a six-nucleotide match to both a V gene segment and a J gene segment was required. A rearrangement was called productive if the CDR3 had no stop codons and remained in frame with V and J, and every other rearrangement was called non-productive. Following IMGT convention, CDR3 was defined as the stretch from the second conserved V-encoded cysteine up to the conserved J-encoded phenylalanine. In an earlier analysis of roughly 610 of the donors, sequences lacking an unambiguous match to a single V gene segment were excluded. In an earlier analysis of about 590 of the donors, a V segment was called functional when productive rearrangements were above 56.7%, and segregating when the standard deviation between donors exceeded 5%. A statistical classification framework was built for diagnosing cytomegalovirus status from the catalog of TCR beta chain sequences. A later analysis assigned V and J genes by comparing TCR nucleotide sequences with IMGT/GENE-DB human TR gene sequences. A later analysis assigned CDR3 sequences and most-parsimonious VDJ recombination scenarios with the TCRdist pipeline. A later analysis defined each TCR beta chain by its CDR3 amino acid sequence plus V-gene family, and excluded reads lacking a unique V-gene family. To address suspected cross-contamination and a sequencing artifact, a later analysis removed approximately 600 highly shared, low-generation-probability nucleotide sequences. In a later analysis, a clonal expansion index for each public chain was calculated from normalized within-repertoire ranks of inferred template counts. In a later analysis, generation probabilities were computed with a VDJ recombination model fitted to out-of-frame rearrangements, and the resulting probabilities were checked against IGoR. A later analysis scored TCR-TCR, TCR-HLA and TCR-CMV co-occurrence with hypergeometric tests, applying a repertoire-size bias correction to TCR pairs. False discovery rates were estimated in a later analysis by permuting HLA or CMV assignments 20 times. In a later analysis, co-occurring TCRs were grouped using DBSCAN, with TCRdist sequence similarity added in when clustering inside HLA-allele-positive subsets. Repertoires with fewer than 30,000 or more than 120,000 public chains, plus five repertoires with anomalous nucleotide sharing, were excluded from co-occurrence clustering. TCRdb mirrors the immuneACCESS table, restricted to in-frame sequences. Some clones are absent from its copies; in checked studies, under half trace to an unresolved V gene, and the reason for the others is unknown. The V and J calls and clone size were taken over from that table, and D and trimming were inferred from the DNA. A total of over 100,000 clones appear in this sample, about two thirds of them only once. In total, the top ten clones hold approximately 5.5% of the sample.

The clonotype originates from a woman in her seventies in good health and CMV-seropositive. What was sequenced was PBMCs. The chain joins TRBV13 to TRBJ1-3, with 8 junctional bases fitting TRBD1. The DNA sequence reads TGTGCCAGCAGCCGGCCGACAGGGGCGGGAAACACCATATATTTT. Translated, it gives CASSRPTGAGNTIYF.